A selection of T cell receptor beta chains follows, all from one sample in a study of CD8 T cells in ankylosing spondylitis. From the 5' RACE reads, TCRdb called clonotypes with MiXCR, one entry per CDR3 protein. The sample lists roughly 40,000 distinct CDR3 sequences; 4% were seen once. The sequencing sample was made of blood, either unsorted or a sorted T cell fraction (not recorded which). The receptors were gathered from a female donor with ankylosing spondylitis or in good health (not recorded which). Each CDR3 is given with its conserved first and last residue. A D gene is named only where the DNA matches it firmly. Clone size is not always given. Where it is, it says once, few, many or a class for expanded clones.

NA	many	TRBV9	TRBJ1-2	TGTGCCAGCAGCCAAAGGACCAACCGTAACTATGGCTACACCTTC	CASSQRTNRNYGYTF
NA	many	TRBV9	TRBJ1-5	TGTGCCAGCAGCGTAGAAGGGCAAGGGCAGCCCCAGCATTTT	CASSVEGQGQPQHF
NA	many	TRBV9	TRBJ2-3	TGTGCCAGCAGCGTACGGCAAGGGGGGGCAGATACGCAGTATTTT	CASSVRQGGADTQYF
NA	many	TRBV9	TRBJ1-6	TGTGCCAGCAGCGCCCTGGGCAGCGCGAGCTCCTATAATTCACCCCTCCACTTT	CASSALGSASSYNSPLHF
NA	many	TRBV9	TRBJ2-2	TGTGCCAGCAGCGTAGCTTGGGGCGCCGGGGAGCTGTTTTTT	CASSVAWGAGELFF
NA	many	TRBV9	TRBJ2-3	TGTGCCAGCAGCGGCCAGTTATCCCCCACAGATACGCAGTATTTT	CASSGQLSPTDTQYF
NA	medium-sized	TRBV9	TRBJ1-1	TGTGCCAGCAGCCCGAGAGGGAACACTGAAGCTTTCTTT	CASSPRGNTEAFF
TRBD1	many	TRBV9	TRBJ2-3	TGTGCCAGCAGCGTACTCGACCCCGGACAGGGAGGCACAGATACGCAGTATTTT	CASSVLDPGQGGTDTQYF
NA	many	TRBV9	TRBJ2-5	TGTGCCAGCAGCGTACCGGGGATCGGAGAGACCCAGTACTTC	CASSVPGIGETQYF
NA	NA	TRBV9	TRBJ2-2	TGTGCCAGCAGCGTACAAGGGCCCGGGGAGCTGTTTTTT	CASSVQGPGELFF
TRBD1	many	TRBV9	TRBJ2-3	TGTGCCAGCAGCGTAACGGGACAGGGGATAGATACGCAGTATTTT	CASSVTGQGIDTQYF
TRBD2	many	TRBV9	TRBJ2-2	TGTGCCAGCAGCGGCTTAGCGGGGACCGGGGAGCTGTTTTTT	CASSGLAGTGELFF
NA	few	TRBV9	TRBJ2-3	TGTGCCAGCAGCGAGACGGGGTTAGGAAATACGCAGTATTTT	CASSETGLGNTQYF
NA	many	TRBV9	TRBJ1-1	TGTGCCAGCAGCCCTACCTCGGGGAACACTGAAGCTTTCTTT	CASSPTSGNTEAFF
NA	many	TRBV9	TRBJ1-1	TGTGCCAGCAGCGCCGGGGGGAGGGAAACTGAAGCTTTCTTT	CASSAGGRETEAFF
TRBD1	NA	TRBV9	TRBJ2-7	TGTGCCAGCAGCTACACAGGGGTCGGCGAGCAGTACTTC	CASSYTGVGEQYF
NA	many	TRBV9	TRBJ2-7	TGTGCCAGCAGCGTAGATGACAGTCAGCAGTACTTC	CASSVDDSQQYF
NA	NA	TRBV21-1	TRBJ2-5	TGTGCCAGCAGCATGGGACTAGCAATAACGCAAGAGACCCAGTACTTC	CASSMGLAITQETQYF
NA	many	TRBV9	TRBJ1-5	TGTGCCAGCAGCGTAGGAGGGTTGTTCAATCAGCCCCAGCATTTT	CASSVGGLFNQPQHF
TRBD1	many	TRBV9	TRBJ1-6	TGTGCCAGCAGCCCGCAATCAAGACAGGGCCCGTATTCACCCCTCCACTTT	CASSPQSRQGPYSPLHF
NA	many	TRBV9	TRBJ2-5	TGTGCCAGCAGCGTAGCATTGTCCTTTGGGCATCAAGAGACCCAGTACTTC	CASSVALSFGHQETQYF
NA	NA	TRBV9	TRBJ2-7	TGTGCCAGCAGCGTAGATTCGGGGGCCGACCTTAGGGAGCAGTACTTC	CASSVDSGADLREQYF
TRBD2	many	TRBV9	TRBJ2-1	TGTGCCAGCAGCGTAGGGGGTGTGGGCGGGGGGGCGTACAATGAGCAGTTCTTC	CASSVGGVGGGAYNEQFF
NA	many	TRBV9	TRBJ2-1	TGTGCCAGCAGCGTAGAGAACTACAATGAGCAGTTCTTC	CASSVENYNEQFF
NA	many	TRBV9	TRBJ2-1	TGTGCCAGCAGCCCCCGGACCGGGGGCGGTGAGCAGTTCTTC	CASSPRTGGGEQFF
TRBD1	many	TRBV9	TRBJ2-5	TGTGCCAGCAGCGCAGGGGGCGGAGAGACCCAGTACTTC	CASSAGGGETQYF
TRBD1	few	TRBV9	TRBJ2-6	TGTGCCAGCAGCGCTGGGGCTCGACAGGGGCGGCCTGGGGCCAACGTCCTGACTTTC	CASSAGARQGRPGANVLTF
NA	many	TRBV9	TRBJ2-5	TGTGCCAGCAGCGCGCGGGACCCAAGGACCCAGTACTTC	CASSARDPRTQYF
NA	many	TRBV9	TRBJ2-1	TGTGCCAGCAGCGTAGTGGGGATTAGCAATGAGCAGTTCTTC	CASSVVGISNEQFF
NA	many	TRBV9	TRBJ2-3	TGTGCCAGCAGCGTAGAGGTCGGCACAGATACGCAGTATTTT	CASSVEVGTDTQYF
TRBD1	many	TRBV9	TRBJ2-3	TGTGCCAGCAGCGTAGAGGGGGCCCCGACGGAGCGCACAGATACGCAGTATTTT	CASSVEGAPTERTDTQYF
NA	many	TRBV9	TRBJ2-2	TGTGCCAGCAGCGTAACCCTATTACAGGGTACGAACACCGGGGAGCTGTTTTTT	CASSVTLLQGTNTGELFF
TRBD1	many	TRBV9	TRBJ1-2	TGTGCCAGCAGCTTCTGGACAGGCGGGGGCTACACCTTC	CASSFWTGGGYTF
TRBD1	many	TRBV9	TRBJ2-1	TGTGCCAGCAGCGTAGCGGGACAGGGTGTATGGAGTGAGCAGTTCTTC	CASSVAGQGVWSEQFF
NA	many	TRBV9	TRBJ2-7	TGTGCCAGCAGCGTACGGGCAGGGGATTCCTACGAGCAGTACTTC	CASSVRAGDSYEQYF
NA	many	TRBV9	TRBJ2-3	TGTGCCAGCAGCGTAGAGGCGGGCCGGTCAGATACGCAGTATTTT	CASSVEAGRSDTQYF
TRBD1	many	TRBV9	TRBJ2-1	TGTGCCAGCAGCACTCCCAGACAGGGGAACCCCGGTAGCTCCTACAATGAGCAGTTCTTC	CASSTPRQGNPGSSYNEQFF
TRBD1	many	TRBV9	TRBJ2-5	TGTGCCAGCAGCGTAGACCCAAGCCCCGGGACAGGGATTTTAGAGACCCAGTACTTC	CASSVDPSPGTGILETQYF
NA	many	TRBV9	TRBJ2-5	TGTGCCAGCAGCGACCAACCTGGGGGGACCCAGTACTTC	CASSDQPGGTQYF
TRBD2	many	TRBV9	TRBJ2-7	TGTGCCAGCAGCGGACAGCGGGGCGAGCAGTACTTC	CASSGQRGEQYF
TRBD2	many	TRBV9	TRBJ2-2	TGTGCCAGCAGCCCCTTTGGCGGGGGGGCAGGGGAGCTGTTTTTT	CASSPFGGGAGELFF
NA	many	TRBV15	TRBJ2-3	TGTGCCACCAGCAGAGATCTCGGAGATACGCAGTATTTT	CATSRDLGDTQYF
TRBD1	many	TRBV9	TRBJ2-5	TGTGCCAGCAGCACCCGGGACAGGGGGATTGAGACCCAGTACTTC	CASSTRDRGIETQYF